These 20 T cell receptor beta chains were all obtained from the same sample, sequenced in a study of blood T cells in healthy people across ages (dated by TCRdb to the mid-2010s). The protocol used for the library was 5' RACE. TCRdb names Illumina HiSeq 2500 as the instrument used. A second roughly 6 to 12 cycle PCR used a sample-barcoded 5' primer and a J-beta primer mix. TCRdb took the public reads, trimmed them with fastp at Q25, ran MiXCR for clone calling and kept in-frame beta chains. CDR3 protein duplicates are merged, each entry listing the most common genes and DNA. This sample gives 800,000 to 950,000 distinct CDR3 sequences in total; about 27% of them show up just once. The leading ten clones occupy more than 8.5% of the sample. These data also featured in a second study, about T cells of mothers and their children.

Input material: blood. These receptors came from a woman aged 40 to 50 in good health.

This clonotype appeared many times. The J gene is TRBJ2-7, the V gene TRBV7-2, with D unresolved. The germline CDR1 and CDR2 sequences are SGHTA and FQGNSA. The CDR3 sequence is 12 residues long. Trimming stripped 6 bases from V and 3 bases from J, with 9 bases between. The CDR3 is CASSASVYEQYF. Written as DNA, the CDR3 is TGTGCCAGCAGTGCCAGTGTCTACGAGCAGTACTTC.

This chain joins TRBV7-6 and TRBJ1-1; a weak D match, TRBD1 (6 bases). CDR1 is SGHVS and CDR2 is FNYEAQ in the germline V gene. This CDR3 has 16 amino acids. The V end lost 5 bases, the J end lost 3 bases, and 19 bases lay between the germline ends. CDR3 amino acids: CASSPMTGEGDTEAFF. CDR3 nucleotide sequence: TGTGCCAGCAGCCCTATGACAGGAGAAGGGGACACTGAAGCTTTCTTT.

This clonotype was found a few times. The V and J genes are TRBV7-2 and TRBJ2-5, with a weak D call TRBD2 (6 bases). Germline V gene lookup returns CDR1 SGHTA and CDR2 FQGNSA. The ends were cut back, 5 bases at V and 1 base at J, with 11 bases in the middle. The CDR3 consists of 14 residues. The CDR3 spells CASSGGSRQETQYF. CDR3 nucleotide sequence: TGTGCCAGCAGCGGGGGGTCCCGCCAAGAGACCCAGTACTTC.

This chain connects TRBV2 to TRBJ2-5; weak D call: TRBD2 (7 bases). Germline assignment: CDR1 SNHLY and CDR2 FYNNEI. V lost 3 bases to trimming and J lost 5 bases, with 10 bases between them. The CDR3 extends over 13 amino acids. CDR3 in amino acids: CASSDTGGETQYF. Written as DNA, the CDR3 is TGTGCCAGCAGTGATACGGGGGGCGAGACCCAGTACTTC.

This CDR3 reads CASSQDKTGAGNTIYF. The CDR3 DNA sequence: TGCGCCAGCAGCCAAGACAAGACAGGGGCGGGAAACACCATATATTTT. This chain joins TRBV4-3 and TRBJ1-3; TRBD1 matches 8 bases. V gave up 0 bases and J gave up 4 bases; unmatched junction bases: 5. Looked up from germline, CDR1 is LGHNA and CDR2 is YSLEER. The CDR3 runs 16 residues.

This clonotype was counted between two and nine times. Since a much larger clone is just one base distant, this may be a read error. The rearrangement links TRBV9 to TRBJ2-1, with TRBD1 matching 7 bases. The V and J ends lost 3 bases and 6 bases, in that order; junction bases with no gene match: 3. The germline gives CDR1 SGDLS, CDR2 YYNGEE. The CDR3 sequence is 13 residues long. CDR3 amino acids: CASSAGGCNEQFF. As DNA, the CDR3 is TGTGCCAGCAGCGCAGGGGGTTGCAATGAGCAGTTCTTC.

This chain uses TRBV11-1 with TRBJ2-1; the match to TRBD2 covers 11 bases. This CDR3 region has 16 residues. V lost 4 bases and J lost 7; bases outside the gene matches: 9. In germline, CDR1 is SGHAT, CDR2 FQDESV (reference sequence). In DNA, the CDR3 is TGTGCCAGCAGCTACCTAGCGGGGGGCTTGGGGAATGAGCAGTTCTTC. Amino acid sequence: CASSYLAGGLGNEQFF.

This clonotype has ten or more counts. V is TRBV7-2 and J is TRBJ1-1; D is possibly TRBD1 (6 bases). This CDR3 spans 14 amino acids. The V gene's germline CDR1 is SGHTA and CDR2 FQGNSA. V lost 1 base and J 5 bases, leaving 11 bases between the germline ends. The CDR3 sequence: CASSLGRGATEAFF. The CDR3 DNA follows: TGTGCCAGCAGCTTAGGACGGGGGGCTACTGAAGCTTTCTTT.

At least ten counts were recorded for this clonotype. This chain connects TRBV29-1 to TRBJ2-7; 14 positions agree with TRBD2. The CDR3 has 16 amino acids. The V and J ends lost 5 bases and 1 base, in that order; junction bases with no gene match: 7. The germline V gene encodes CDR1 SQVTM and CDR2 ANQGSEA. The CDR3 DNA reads TGCAGCGTTTCCGGGACTAGCGGGGGTTATTCCTACGAGCAGTACTTC. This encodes CSVSGTSGGYSYEQYF.

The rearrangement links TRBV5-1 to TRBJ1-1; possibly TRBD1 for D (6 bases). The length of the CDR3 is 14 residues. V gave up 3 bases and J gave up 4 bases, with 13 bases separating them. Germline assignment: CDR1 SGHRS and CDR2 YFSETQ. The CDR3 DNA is TGCGCCAGCAGCTGGGACAACATGAGCACTGAAGCTTTCTTT. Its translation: CASSWDNMSTEAFF.

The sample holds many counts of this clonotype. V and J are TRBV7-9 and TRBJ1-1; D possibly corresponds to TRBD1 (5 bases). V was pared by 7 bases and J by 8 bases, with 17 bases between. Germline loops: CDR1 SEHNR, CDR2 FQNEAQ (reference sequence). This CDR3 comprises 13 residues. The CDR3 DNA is TGTGCCAGCACCCAGAACGGGGGTGCAGAAGCTTTCTTT. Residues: CASTQNGGAEAFF.

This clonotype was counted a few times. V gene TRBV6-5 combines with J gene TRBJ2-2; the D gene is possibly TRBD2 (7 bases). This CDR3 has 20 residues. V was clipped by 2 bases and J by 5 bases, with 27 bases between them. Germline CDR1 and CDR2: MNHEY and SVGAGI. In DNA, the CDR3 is TGTGCCAGCAGTTACAGGTTGATTTTTGGCGGGGGCCCGAGGACCGGGGAGCTGTTTTTT. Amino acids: CASSYRLIFGGGPRTGELFF.

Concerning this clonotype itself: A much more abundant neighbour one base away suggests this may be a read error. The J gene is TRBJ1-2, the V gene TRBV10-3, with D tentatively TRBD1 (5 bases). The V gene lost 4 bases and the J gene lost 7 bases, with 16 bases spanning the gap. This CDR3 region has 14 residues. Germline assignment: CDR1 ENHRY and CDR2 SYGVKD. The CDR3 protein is CAISGGGRALGYTF. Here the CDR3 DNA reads TGTGCCATCAGTGGAGGAGGCAGGGCCCTTGGCTACACCTTC.

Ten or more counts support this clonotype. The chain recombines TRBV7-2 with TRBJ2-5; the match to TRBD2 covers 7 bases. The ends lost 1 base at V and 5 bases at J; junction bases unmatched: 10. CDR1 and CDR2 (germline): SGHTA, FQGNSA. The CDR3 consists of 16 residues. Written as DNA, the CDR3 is TGTGCCAGCAGCTTAGGAGGGAGGGGCGGTTGGGAGACCCAGTACTTC. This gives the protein CASSLGGRGGWETQYF.

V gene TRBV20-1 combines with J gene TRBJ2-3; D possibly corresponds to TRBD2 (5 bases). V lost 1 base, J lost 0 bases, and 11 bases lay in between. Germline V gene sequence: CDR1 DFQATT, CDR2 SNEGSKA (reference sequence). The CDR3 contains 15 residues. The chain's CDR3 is CSARVPGTSTDTQYF. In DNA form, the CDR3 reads TGCAGTGCTAGAGTCCCGGGAACTAGCACAGATACGCAGTATTTT.

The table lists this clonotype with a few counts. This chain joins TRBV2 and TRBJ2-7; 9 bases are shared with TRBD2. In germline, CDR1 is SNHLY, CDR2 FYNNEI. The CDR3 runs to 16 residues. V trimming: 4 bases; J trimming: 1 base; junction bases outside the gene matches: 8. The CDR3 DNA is TGTGCCAGCAGTGGGAGTAGCGGGGGACCTTCCTACGAGCAGTACTTC. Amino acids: CASSGSSGGPSYEQYF.

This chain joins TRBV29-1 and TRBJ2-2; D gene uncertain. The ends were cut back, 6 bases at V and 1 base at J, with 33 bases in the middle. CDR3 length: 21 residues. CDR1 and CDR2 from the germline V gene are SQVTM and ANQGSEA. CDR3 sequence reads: CSVPRGYHAFGKELNTGELFF. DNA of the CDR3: TGCAGCGTCCCGAGAGGTTACCATGCCTTCGGCAAAGAGTTGAACACCGGGGAGCTGTTTTTT.

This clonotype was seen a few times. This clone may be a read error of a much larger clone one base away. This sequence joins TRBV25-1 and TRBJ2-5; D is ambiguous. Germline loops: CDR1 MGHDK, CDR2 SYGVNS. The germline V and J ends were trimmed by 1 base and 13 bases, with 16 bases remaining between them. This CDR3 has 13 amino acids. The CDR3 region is CASSEFPNYERYF. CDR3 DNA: TGTGCCAGCAGTGAATTCCCCAACTACGAGCGGTACTTC.

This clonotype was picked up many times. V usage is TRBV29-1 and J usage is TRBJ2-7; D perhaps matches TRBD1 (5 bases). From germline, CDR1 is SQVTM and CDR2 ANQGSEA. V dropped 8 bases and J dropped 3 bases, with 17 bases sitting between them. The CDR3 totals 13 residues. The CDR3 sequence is CSPRTSTYYEQYF. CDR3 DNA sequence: TGCAGCCCCCGGACATCTACCTACTACGAGCAGTACTTC.

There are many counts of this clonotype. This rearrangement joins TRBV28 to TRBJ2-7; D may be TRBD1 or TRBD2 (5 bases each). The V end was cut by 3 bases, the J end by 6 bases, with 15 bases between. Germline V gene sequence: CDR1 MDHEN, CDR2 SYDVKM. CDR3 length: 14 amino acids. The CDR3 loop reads CASSFPGVRGEQYF. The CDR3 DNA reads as TGTGCCAGCAGTTTCCCAGGAGTGAGGGGCGAGCAGTACTTC.